One sample yielded the 30 T cell receptor beta chains listed below, sequenced in a study of identical twins. TCRdb itself ran the 5' RACE reads through MiXCR, one entry per CDR3 protein. The sample lists 1,800,000 or so distinct CDR3 sequences; about 32% were seen once. The specimen was cord blood. These receptors were taken from a newborn girl in good health.

With respect to this clonotype: One end of the junction fails to match germline, which may point to a read error. The chain joins TRBV3-1 to TRBJ1-6; a weak D match, TRBD1 (6 bases). Germline V gives CDR1 LGHDT, CDR2 YNNKEL (reference sequence). This CDR3 has 16 residues. The CDR3 region is CASSLDRSSYNSPPHF. For the CDR3, the DNA is TGTGCCAGCAGCCTAGACAGGAGCTCCTATAATTCACCCCCCCACTTT.

Many counts were recorded for this clonotype. The chain employs TRBV29-1 and TRBJ2-5; a weak D match, TRBD1 (5 bases). This CDR3 has 14 residues. CDR1 is SQVTM and CDR2 is ANQGSEA in the germline V gene. V was cut by 3 bases and J by 5 bases, with 16 bases left in between. The DNA of the CDR3 is TGCAGCGTTGAGGGCAGGGCCTACAAGGAGACCCAGTACTTC. Protein product: CSVEGRAYKETQYF.

The rearrangement joins TRBV29-1 to TRBJ1-5, with 9 bases lining up with TRBD1. There are 15 residues in the CDR3. Trimming at V came to 4 bases and at J to 1 base, leaving 5 bases not matched to a gene. Germline V CDR1 and CDR2: SQVTM, ANQGSEA. Here the CDR3 reads CSVADRGGSNQPQHF. The DNA of the CDR3 is TGCAGCGTTGCGGACAGGGGAGGGAGCAATCAGCCCCAGCATTTT.

In this sample, this clonotype turned up many times. The V gene is TRBV10-3, the J gene TRBJ1-2; no definite D call. V was cut by 0 bases and J by 0 bases, with 8 bases left in between. Germline V gene lookup returns CDR1 ENHRY and CDR2 SYGVKD. This CDR3 spans 15 amino acids. The CDR3 DNA reads TGTGCCATCAGTGAGTCGGCCAGCGCTAACTATGGCTACACCTTC. Amino acid sequence: CAISESASANYGYTF.

In DNA, the CDR3 is TGCAGCGTAACTAGCGGGGGTGACCAGGAGCAGTACTTC. Translated, it gives CSVTSGGDQEQYF. The chain links TRBV29-1 to TRBJ2-5; the match to TRBD2 covers 11 bases. Germline assignment: CDR1 SQVTM and CDR2 ANQGSEA. This CDR3 is built from 13 residues. V was clipped by 6 bases and J by 11 bases; unmatched bases: 11.

V usage is TRBV28 and J usage is TRBJ2-7; no definite D call. Germline V gene lookup returns CDR1 MDHEN and CDR2 SYDVKM. The CDR3 consists of 11 residues. V gave up 6 bases and J gave up 7 bases, with 10 bases separating them. The CDR3 protein is CASRNRVEQYF. The DNA of the CDR3 is TGTGCCAGCAGAAATCGCGTGGAGCAGTACTTC.

This clonotype appeared many times. J is TRBJ2-4 and V is TRBV7-2; D gene unclear. V gave up 1 base and J gave up 8 bases, with 12 bases separating them. Germline lookup yields CDR1 SGHTA and CDR2 FQGNSA. The CDR3 length is 14 residues. The chain's CDR3 is CASSLEVSRYIQYF. In DNA form, the CDR3 reads TGTGCCAGCAGCTTAGAAGTTAGTCGGTACATTCAGTACTTC.

There are a few counts of this clonotype. The rearrangement uses TRBV27 and TRBJ1-5; a possible D gene is TRBD1 (6 bases). Trimming stripped 6 bases from V and 3 bases from J, with 21 bases between. This CDR3 comprises 17 residues. CDR1 is MNHEY, CDR2 SMNVEV, per germline (reference sequence). In nucleotides, the CDR3 is TGTGCCAGCAGGCCCCCACTGGGGGGACAACTCAATCAGCCCCAGCATTTT. It translates to CASRPPLGGQLNQPQHF.

The chain links TRBV19 to TRBJ1-5; a weak D match, TRBD1 (5 bases). Between the trimmed V and J ends, which lost 6 bases and 1 base, there was a span of 19 bases. The CDR3 runs to 17 residues. The germline V gene has CDR1 LNHDA and CDR2 SQIVND (reference sequence). This CDR3 is CASSPIRDSWSNQPQHF. DNA of the CDR3: TGTGCCAGTAGCCCTATACGGGACTCTTGGAGCAATCAGCCCCAGCATTTT.

This clonotype was seen only a few times. The chain combines TRBV29-1 with TRBJ2-7; 8 nucleotides match TRBD2. Germline V gene lookup returns CDR1 SQVTM and CDR2 ANQGSEA. The CDR3 totals 14 residues. V trimming: 3 bases; J trimming: 0 bases; junction bases outside the gene matches: 4. The CDR3 region has the DNA TGCAGCGTTGAGGGCGGGGGGATCTCCTACGAGCAGTACTTC. Its translation is CSVEGGGISYEQYF.

This clonotype was recorded at least ten times. The rearrangement links TRBV2 to TRBJ2-7; a weak D match, TRBD1 (5 bases). V lost 10 bases and J lost 0, with 10 bases in between. The CDR3 consists of 12 residues. Germline CDR1 reads SNHLY; CDR2 reads FYNNEI. DNA of the CDR3: TGTGCCACCCGACAGAACTCCTACGAGCAGTACTTC. It codes for CATRQNSYEQYF.

This clonotype was seen only once. The chain is built from TRBV7-2 and TRBJ1-4, with a possible D match to TRBD1 (5 bases). The CDR3 is made up of 15 amino acids. V was shortened by 1 base and J by 4 bases, with 10 bases between the two germline ends. CDR1 is SGHTA, CDR2 FQGNSA, per germline. The CDR3 sequence: CASSLVRGGNEKLFF. DNA of the CDR3: TGTGCCAGCAGCTTAGTTCGGGGGGGTAATGAAAAACTGTTTTTT.

The gene calls are TRBV19 and TRBJ2-2; TRBD2 matches at 10 bases. The CDR3 contains 15 residues. The V segment lost 7 bases and the J segment 2 bases; nucleotides outside the gene matches: 4. In germline, CDR1 is LNHDA, CDR2 SQIVND (reference sequence). CDR3 sequence: CASTIAGGNTGELFF. The CDR3 nucleotides are TGTGCCAGTACGATAGCGGGGGGAAACACCGGGGAGCTGTTTTTT.

J is TRBJ2-7 and V is TRBV11-2; 8 bases line up with TRBD1. V gave up 5 bases and J gave up 0 bases; unmatched junction bases: 6. CDR1 and CDR2 (germline): SGHAT, FQNNGV. The CDR3 is 15 amino acids. The CDR3 nucleotides are TGTGCCAGCAGCCGGGGACAGGCTAGCTCCTACGAGCAGTACTTC. It codes for CASSRGQASSYEQYF.

The rearrangement uses TRBV5-1 and TRBJ2-1, with TRBD2 identical over 9 bases. Germline V gene lookup returns CDR1 SGHRS and CDR2 YFSETQ. CDR3 length: 14 amino acids. Losses at the gene ends were 2 bases for V and 8 bases for J; bases not matched to a gene: 5. The CDR3 here is CASSLVAGAHEQFF. The CDR3 region has the DNA TGCGCCAGCAGCTTAGTAGCGGGAGCCCATGAGCAGTTCTTC.

This clonotype was observed once. The genes are TRBV20-1 and TRBJ2-7; 13 bases are shared with TRBD2. From germline, CDR1 is DFQATT and CDR2 SNEGSKA (reference sequence). The CDR3 runs to 19 residues. V dropped 0 bases and J dropped 4; count of bases not matched to a gene: 15. Here the CDR3 DNA reads TGCAGTGCTAGAGAGAGACTAGCGGGAGGCGCACACCGCCAGTACGAGCAGTACTTC. Translated, it gives CSARERLAGGAHRQYEQYF.

The gene calls are TRBV5-1 and TRBJ2-1; maybe TRBD2 (6 bases). The germline V gene encodes CDR1 SGHRS and CDR2 YFSETQ. The germline V and J ends were trimmed by 4 bases and 4 bases, with 15 bases remaining between them. The CDR3 covers 15 residues. The CDR3 sequence is CASSQETSEYNEQFF. DNA for the CDR3: TGCGCCAGCAGCCAAGAGACTAGTGAATACAATGAGCAGTTCTTC.

The rearrangement uses TRBV2 and TRBJ2-1; 7 bases agree with TRBD1. Germline CDR1 reads SNHLY; CDR2 reads FYNNEI. The CDR3 loop spans 19 amino acids. J lost 0 bases, V lost 6 bases, and 17 bases had no gene match. CDR3 bases: TGTGCCAGCAGGGATGGCGATCGACAGGGCCGGAGCTCCTACAATGAGCAGTTCTTC. It translates to CASRDGDRQGRSSYNEQFF. Variable domain in full (rest from reference TRBV2 and TRBJ2-1): EPEVTQTPSHQVTQMGQEVILRCVPISNHLYFYWYRQILGQKVEFLVSFYNNEISEKSEIFDDQFSVERPDGSNFTLKIRSTKLEDSAMYFCASRDGDRQGRSSYNEQFFGPGTRLTVL.

This clonotype was seen more than once but under ten times. The gene calls are TRBV4-1 and TRBJ2-4, with D maybe TRBD1 (5 bases). With the DNA end fitting TRBJ2-7 better, the J assignment may be wrong. The CDR3 extends over 15 amino acids. Germline-derived CDR1 and CDR2 are MGHRA and YSYEKL. Written as DNA, the CDR3 is TGCGCCAGCAGCCAAGATCCAGGGTTGAGGAGCGAGCAGTACTTC. Its translation: CASSQDPGLRSEQYF.

Written as DNA, the CDR3 is TGCGCCAGCAGCTTGGATCAAGGGGGCGCATGGGAGACCCAGTACTTC. Protein sequence: CASSLDQGGAWETQYF. This chain links TRBV5-1 with TRBJ2-5; 7 bases fit TRBD1. CDR1 is SGHRS and CDR2 is YFSETQ in the germline V gene. The V gene end was trimmed by 0 bases and the J gene end by 5 bases; junction bases not matched to a gene: 10. The CDR3 covers 16 residues.

Note on this clonotype: One end of the junction varies from germline; a read error may be responsible. The V gene is TRBV9, the J gene TRBJ2-3; 9 nucleotides match TRBD1. Germline V gene lookup returns CDR1 SGDLS and CDR2 YYNGEE. The CDR3 consists of 15 residues. CDR3 DNA: TGTGTCAGCAGCGCCCGGACAGGGGACACGGATACGCAGTATTTT. Translated, it gives CVSSARTGDTDTQYF.

This clonotype turned up a few times. The rearrangement links TRBV6-1 to TRBJ2-1; TRBD2 matches at 10 bases. This CDR3 is 16 amino acids long. J gave up 7 bases and V 1 base, and 7 bases lay outside the gene matches. Germline V lookup: CDR1 MNHNS, CDR2 SASEGT. In DNA, the CDR3 is TGTGCCAGCAGTGAAGTTCTAGCGGGAGTGGGGAATGAGCAGTTCTTC. Encoded protein: CASSEVLAGVGNEQFF.

This sequence joins TRBV15 and TRBJ2-5; 8 nucleotides align to TRBD2. CDR1 LNHNV and CDR2 YYDKDF come from the germline V gene (reference sequence). The length of the CDR3 is 15 residues. V lost 0 bases to trimming and J lost 4 bases; unmatched junction nucleotides: 4. The CDR3 spells CATSRDRAGGETQYF. CDR3 bases: TGTGCCACCAGCAGAGATAGGGCGGGAGGAGAGACCCAGTACTTC.

The chain couples TRBV5-1 to TRBJ2-1; no clear D. Germline values: CDR1 SGHRS, CDR2 YFSETQ. The CDR3 runs 16 residues. Trimming took off 1 base at V and 0 bases at J, with 11 bases between the two ends. The CDR3 spells CASSLKVWSSYNEQFF. The CDR3 DNA sequence: TGCGCCAGCAGCTTGAAGGTGTGGAGCTCCTACAATGAGCAGTTCTTC. Full variable domain (missing parts from reference TRBV5-1 and TRBJ2-1): KAGVTQTPRYLIKTRGQQVTLSCSPISGHRSVSWYQQTPGQGLQFLFEYFSETQRNKGNFPGRFSGRQFSNSRSEMNVSTLELGDSALYLCASSLKVWSSYNEQFFGPGTRLTVL.

The gene calls are TRBV4-2 and TRBJ2-5; 12 nucleotides align to TRBD2. Trimming cost V 1 base and J 0 bases; bases outside gene matches: 3. This CDR3 spans 17 amino acids. The germline gives CDR1 LGHNA, CDR2 YNFKEQ. The CDR3 DNA sequence: TGTGCCAGCAGCCAAGGGACTAGCGGGGCGTACCAAGAGACCCAGTACTTC. Protein: CASSQGTSGAYQETQYF.

The rearrangement links TRBV10-3 to TRBJ2-7; TRBD1 agrees at 10 bases. Trimming took 6 bases from V and 3 from J; bases not matched to a gene: 5. This CDR3 region has 14 residues. The germline V gene encodes CDR1 ENHRY and CDR2 SYGVKD. CDR3 DNA sequence: TGTGCCATCAGGAGACAGGGGGCGAGCTACGAGCAGTACTTC. It translates to CAIRRQGASYEQYF.

The gene calls are TRBV5-1 and TRBJ1-1, with a possible D match to TRBD1 (6 bases). Per germline, CDR1 SGHRS and CDR2 YFSETQ. V dropped 1 base and J dropped 7 bases, with 11 bases sitting between them. The CDR3 totals 13 residues. The CDR3: CASSLTGMGEAFF. DNA of the CDR3: TGCGCCAGCAGCTTGACAGGGATGGGTGAAGCTTTCTTT.

The rearrangement links TRBV27 to TRBJ1-2; D is possibly TRBD1 (6 bases). The germline CDR1 and CDR2 sequences are MNHEY and SMNVEV (reference sequence). V lost 2 bases and J lost 4, with 14 bases in between. The length of the CDR3 is 15 residues. The CDR3 is CASSLRLDRRYGYTF. DNA of the CDR3: TGTGCCAGCAGTTTACGCTTGGACAGACGCTATGGCTACACCTTC.

This clonotype has just a few counts. The CDR3 nucleotides read TGCGCCAGCAGCTCCGGACCCAACGAAGAGACCCAGTACTTC. This translates into CASSSGPNEETQYF. The chain recombines TRBV5-1 with TRBJ2-5; D gene uncertain. V dropped 3 bases and J dropped 3 bases, with 12 bases sitting between them. Germline V CDR1 and CDR2: SGHRS, YFSETQ. The length of the CDR3 is 14 residues.

The chain employs TRBV24-1 and TRBJ2-1, with TRBD2 matching over 10 bases. CDR1 is KGHDR and CDR2 is SFDVKD in the germline V gene. The CDR3 is 15 amino acids. V gave up 7 bases and J gave up 3 bases; unmatched junction bases: 5. The DNA for the CDR3 is TGTGCCACCAGCAATCCTAGCGGGAGCTACAATGAGCAGTTCTTC. This gives the protein CATSNPSGSYNEQFF.